This entry lists 21 T cell receptor beta chains sequenced from one sample in a study of blood T cells in healthy people across ages. Primed by a sample-barcoded 5' primer and a J-beta primer mix, a second PCR proceeded for about 6 to 12 cycles. TCRdb reprocessed the 5' RACE reads with MiXCR, giving one entry per CDR3 protein. This table has 730,000 or so distinct CDR3 sequences, more than 40% appearing once. Sequenced sample: blood. Source of these receptors: a woman aged 55-70 years in good health.

This clonotype has at least ten counts. V gene TRBV5-1 combines with J gene TRBJ2-7, with 7 nucleotides matching TRBD1. The germline V gene has CDR1 SGHRS and CDR2 YFSETQ. The CDR3 has 15 amino acids. J lost 4 bases, V lost 4 bases, and 11 bases had no gene match. The CDR3 DNA is TGCGCCAGCAGCCTTGGAGACACAGGGGTGTACGAGCAGTACTTC. Amino acids: CASSLGDTGVYEQYF.

This chain joins TRBV5-1 and TRBJ1-1, with 11 bases aligning to TRBD1. Germline V gives CDR1 SGHRS, CDR2 YFSETQ. This CDR3 region has 13 residues. The V and J ends lost 3 bases and 10 bases, in that order; junction bases with no gene match: 5. The CDR3 coding sequence is TGCGCCAGCAGCTCGGGACAGGGGGTTGGAGCTTTCTTT. Protein product: CASSSGQGVGAFF.

This clonotype came up many times. V usage is TRBV7-2 and J usage is TRBJ2-7, with D unresolved. The CDR3 sequence is 15 residues long. Trimming removed 3 bases at V and 3 bases at J, with 15 bases between. Per germline, CDR1 SGHTA and CDR2 FQGNSA. This chain's CDR3 is CASSFSSVLIYEQYF. CDR3 DNA: TGTGCCAGCAGCTTTTCTTCGGTCCTCATCTACGAGCAGTACTTC.

This clonotype has only a few counts. The chain has TRBV5-1 and TRBJ2-3, with unresolved D. Trimming left V 0 bases short and J 3 bases short, with 8 bases between. This CDR3 spans 14 amino acids. The germline gives CDR1 SGHRS, CDR2 YFSETQ. This CDR3 reads CASSLALETDTQYF. The CDR3 bases are TGCGCCAGCAGCTTGGCCCTAGAGACAGATACGCAGTATTTT.

For this clonotype: The DNA is left out, because the CDR3 cannot be placed on it with certainty; the CDR3 is given as TCRdb lists it. The V and J genes are TRBV11-2 and TRBJ2-5; the listed D gene, TRBD1, was not tested against the DNA. The CDR3 length equals 18 residues, ends included. Germline-derived CDR1 and CDR2 are SGHAT and FQNNGV. CDR3 sequence reads: CASSLSAGTFGNGYEQYF.

There are many counts of this clonotype. The V and J genes are TRBV7-3 and TRBJ1-2, with a tentative D call TRBD1 (5 bases). Germline V gene data show CDR1 as SGHTA and CDR2 as FQGTGA. Trimming pared 5 bases from V and 8 bases from J, leaving 15 bases between. The CDR3 extends over 13 amino acids. The CDR3 coding sequence is TGTGCCAGCAGCCCGGGACCAGTGGACGGCTACACCTTC. It encodes CASSPGPVDGYTF.

V and J are TRBV5-6 and TRBJ2-1, with D possibly being TRBD2 (5 bases). V dropped 1 base and J dropped 1 base, with 12 bases sitting between them. This CDR3 spans 16 amino acids. CDR1 SGHDT and CDR2 YYEEEE come from the germline V gene. CDR3 in amino acids: CASSLYTGMSYNEQFF. The DNA of the CDR3 is TGTGCCAGCAGCTTGTATACGGGAATGTCCTACAATGAGCAGTTCTTC.

This rearrangement joins TRBV6-1 to TRBJ2-7, with D unclear. The CDR3 is 13 amino acids. V lost 6 bases to trimming and J lost 0 bases, with 9 bases between them. Per the germline V gene, CDR1 is MNHNS and CDR2 is SASEGT. The CDR3 bases are TGTGCCAGCAGGGAGTCTTCCTCCTACGAGCAGTACTTC. This codes for CASRESSSYEQYF.

The gene calls are TRBV7-8 and TRBJ1-2; weak D call: TRBD1 (6 bases). In germline, CDR1 is SGHVS, CDR2 FQNEAQ. V dropped 1 base and J dropped 8 bases, with 14 bases sitting between them. The length of the CDR3 is 14 residues. As DNA, the CDR3 is TGTGCCAGCAGCTTAGGCCCGGGGGCGGAAGGCTACACCTTC. Protein sequence: CASSLGPGAEGYTF.

This chain links TRBV7-2 with TRBJ2-5, with a possible D match to TRBD2 (6 bases). CDR1 is SGHTA, CDR2 FQGNSA, per germline. Trimming cost V 1 base and J 11 bases, with 23 bases left between them. The CDR3 length is 16 residues. The CDR3 loop is CASSLGPGEGGNEQYF. The DNA of the CDR3 is TGTGCCAGCAGCTTAGGTCCGGGAGAAGGTGGCAATGAGCAGTACTTC.

V gene TRBV20-1 combines with J gene TRBJ1-4, with a possible D match to TRBD1 (5 bases). Germline CDR1 DFQATT, CDR2 SNEGSKA (reference sequence). The CDR3 covers 13 residues. Trimming cost V 4 bases and J 4 bases, with 10 bases left between them. The CDR3, as DNA: TGCAGTGCTATGGCTAGGGGTAATGAAAAACTGTTTTTT. Translating it yields CSAMARGNEKLFF.

Remarks on this clonotype: It may be a read error: a sequence one base away is much more abundant. This rearrangement joins TRBV6-4 to TRBJ2-1; no clear D gene. The germline V and J ends were trimmed by 2 bases and 9 bases, with 5 bases remaining between them. The CDR3 runs to 11 residues. Per the germline V gene, CDR1 is MRHNA and CDR2 is SNTAGT. This CDR3 reads CASSDGVEQFF. CDR3 DNA: TGTGCCAGCAGTGACGGGGTTGAGCAGTTCTTC.

In regard to this clonotype: The junction does not match germline at one end; this may be a read error. The J gene is TRBJ2-3, the V gene TRBV3-1; 14 nucleotides match TRBD2. Germline-derived CDR1 and CDR2 are LGHDT and YNNKEL (reference sequence). CDR3 length: 18 residues. CDR3 amino acids: CARSLSPGLAGGTDTQYF. CDR3 coding DNA: TGTGCCCGCAGCCTCTCCCCGGGACTAGCGGGGGGCACAGATACGCAGTATTTT.

This chain links TRBV3-1 with TRBJ1-1; the D gene is possibly TRBD1 (5 bases). Trimming took off 4 bases at V and 5 bases at J, with 14 bases between the two ends. Germline V CDR1 and CDR2: LGHDT, YNNKEL (reference sequence). The CDR3 runs to 14 residues. The CDR3 nucleotides read TGTGCCAGCAGCCCCTTCGGGGGGGGGACTGAAGCTTTCTTT. Amino acid sequence: CASSPFGGGTEAFF.

This clonotype has more than one count but fewer than ten. A junction end diverges from the germline sequence, so it may reflect a read error. The CDR3 here is CASRLGQENSPLHF. The DNA for the CDR3 is TGTGCCAGCAGATTGGGACAGGAAAATTCACCCCTCCACTTT. The chain is built from TRBV5-6 and TRBJ1-6; 8 bases are shared with TRBD1. CDR1 is SGHDT, CDR2 YYEEEE, per germline. CDR3 length equals 14 residues.

The V call is TRBV27, the J call TRBJ2-7; the D call may be TRBD1 or TRBD2 (5 bases each). CDR3 length equals 16 residues. CDR1 is MNHEY and CDR2 is SMNVEV in the germline V gene (reference sequence). V dropped 5 bases and J dropped 2 bases, with 19 bases sitting between them. DNA for the CDR3: TGTGCCAGCAGTGCCGGACCCGGGACGCTGACCTACGAGCAGTACTTC. This translates into CASSAGPGTLTYEQYF.

The rearrangement joins TRBV6-2 or TRBV6-3 to TRBJ2-1; 7 nucleotides match TRBD1. The length of the CDR3 is 16 residues. Trimming removed 0 bases from V and 7 bases from J; junction bases left unmatched: 9. In germline, CDR1 is MNHEY, CDR2 SVGEGT. CDR3 loop: CASSYSRRDSINEQFF. The CDR3 bases are TGTGCCAGCAGTTACTCGAGAAGGGACAGTATAAATGAGCAGTTCTTC.

At least ten counts were recorded for this clonotype. This chain uses TRBV6-2 or TRBV6-3 with TRBJ2-7; no clear D. The germline CDR1 and CDR2 sequences are MNHEY and SVGEGT. Deletions cut 7 bases from V and 10 bases from J, with 20 bases between. The CDR3 contains 13 residues. CDR3 protein: CASTKSWVGLQYF. For the CDR3, the DNA is TGTGCCAGCACCAAGAGTTGGGTGGGCCTACAGTACTTC.

This clonotype turned up a few times. This rearrangement joins TRBV12-3 or TRBV12-4 to TRBJ2-1; no clear D. The CDR3 consists of 15 residues. V was cut by 1 base and J by 6 bases, with 13 bases left in between. The CDR3 DNA reads TGTGCCAGCAGTTTAGTTAGTCAGGTCAGCAATGAGCAGTTCTTC. Residues: CASSLVSQVSNEQFF.

This clonotype was found a few times. The chain couples TRBV10-3 to TRBJ2-6; D may be TRBD1 (6 bases). The CDR3 extends over 16 amino acids. Between the trimmed V and J ends, which lost 7 bases and 0 bases, there was a span of 13 bases. In germline, CDR1 is ENHRY, CDR2 SYGVKD. CDR3 sequence reads: CAITQQGSSGANVLTF. The CDR3 DNA reads as TGTGCCATCACTCAACAGGGTTCCTCTGGGGCCAACGTCCTGACTTTC.

There are many counts of this clonotype. This chain connects TRBV7-2 to TRBJ1-2; D gene unclear. This CDR3 contains 14 residues. Per the germline V gene, CDR1 is SGHTA and CDR2 is FQGNSA. The V end lost 0 bases, the J end lost 6 bases, and 11 bases lay between the germline ends. The CDR3 is CASSLAPNSDGYTF. As DNA, the CDR3 is TGTGCCAGCAGCTTAGCACCCAATAGCGATGGCTACACCTTC.